The 15 T cell receptor beta chains in this list originate from one sample, sequenced in a study of PD-1 blockade in classical Hodgkin lymphoma. No patient escaped relapse after autologous stem cell transplantation, and brentuximab vedotin exposure varied. This table comes from immunoSEQ multiplex PCR, and its TCRdb copy is limited to in-frame clones, with some not included. The sample has approximately 60,000 clones, about 92% seen once; the top ten hold more than 7.5%. Sequencing was performed on peripheral blood mononuclear cells (PBMCs), taken at baseline. The receptor set was obtained from a human donor with classical Hodgkin lymphoma.

The chain joins TRBV18 to TRBJ2-7; no clear D gene. This CDR3 contains 12 residues. V was clipped by 3 bases and J by 3 bases, with 6 bases between them. Germline-derived CDR1 and CDR2 are KGHSH and LQKENI. CDR3 bases: TGTGCCAGCTCACCTAGGAGCTACGAGCAGTACTTC. It specifies CASSPRSYEQYF.

The chain employs TRBV5-1 and TRBJ2-5; the D call may be TRBD1 or TRBD2 (6 bases each). There are 17 residues in the CDR3. Trimming shortened V by 2 bases and J by 2 bases, and 19 bases separated the two germline ends. Germline V gene sequence: CDR1 SGHRS, CDR2 YFSETQ. CDR3 sequence (DNA): TGCGCCAGCAGCTTTAGCCGAAGAGGGGGGATTCAAGAGACCCAGTACTTC. Translated, it gives CASSFSRRGGIQETQYF.

The V and J genes are TRBV7-9 and TRBJ2-5; 7 nucleotides align to TRBD1. Germline CDR1 and CDR2: SEHNR and FQNEAQ (reference sequence). The CDR3 loop spans 15 amino acids. The ends lost 8 bases at V and 5 bases at J; junction bases unmatched: 14. CDR3 bases: TGTGCCAGCGAACCCTGGGTAGGGGGCAGGGAGACCCAGTACTTC. Its translation: CASEPWVGGRETQYF. Looking up the rest from reference TRBV7-9 and TRBJ2-5 gives the full variable domain: DTGVSQNPRHKITKRGQNVTFRCDPISEHNRLYWYRQTLGQGPEFLTYFQNEAQLEKSRLLSDRFSAERPKGSFSTLEIQRTEQGDSAMYLCASEPWVGGRETQYFGPGTRLLVL.

V and J are TRBV18 and TRBJ1-6, with D unclear. The germline V gene has CDR1 KGHSH and CDR2 LQKENI. The ends were cut back, 2 bases at V and 15 bases at J, with 11 bases in the middle. This CDR3 is 12 amino acids long. This chain's CDR3 is CASSPVEGLLHF. In DNA, the CDR3 is TGTGCCAGCTCACCAGTGGAAGGTCTCCTCCACTTT.

The chain combines TRBV5-1 with TRBJ2-2; 8 bases map to TRBD1. The V gene's germline CDR1 is SGHRS and CDR2 YFSETQ. The V segment lost 4 bases and the J segment 6 bases; nucleotides outside the gene matches: 8. The CDR3 sequence is 15 residues long. This CDR3 is CASSPGQGLSGELFF. CDR3 coding DNA: TGCGCCAGCAGCCCCGGACAGGGCTTGTCCGGGGAGCTGTTTTTT. The entire variable domain, with the rest obtained from reference TRBV5-1 and TRBJ2-2, is as follows: KAGVTQTPRYLIKTRGQQVTLSCSPISGHRSVSWYQQTPGQGLQFLFEYFSETQRNKGNFPGRFSGRQFSNSRSEMNVSTLELGDSALYLCASSPGQGLSGELFFGEGSRLTVL.

This clone is a singleton in its sample. The chain recombines TRBV7-3 with TRBJ2-1; a weak D match, TRBD2 (6 bases). The germline V gene has CDR1 SGHTA and CDR2 FQGTGA. The CDR3 consists of 15 residues. V lost 5 bases to trimming and J lost 2 bases, with 13 bases between them. The CDR3 DNA reads as TGTGCCAGCAGCCCCGACGGGGGTACCTACAATGAGCAGTTCTTC. It translates to CASSPDGGTYNEQFF.

This chain uses TRBV5-1 with TRBJ2-7; perhaps TRBD1 as D (6 bases). V lost 7 bases and J lost 0, with 23 bases in between. This CDR3 region has 17 residues. Germline CDR1 reads SGHRS; CDR2 reads YFSETQ. The DNA for the CDR3 is TGCGCCAGCGACCGGCCCGTGACGACAGGCTACTCCTACGAGCAGTACTTC. As protein: CASDRPVTTGYSYEQYF.

The J gene is TRBJ2-1, the V gene TRBV4-1; D might be TRBD1 (6 bases). The CDR3 has 13 residues. Deletions cut 0 bases from V and 9 bases from J, with 9 bases between. Germline V gene lookup returns CDR1 MGHRA and CDR2 YSYEKL. As DNA, the CDR3 is TGCGCCAGCAGCCAAGAGACAGGCAGTGAGCAGTTCTTC. Protein sequence: CASSQETGSEQFF.

V gene TRBV4-1 combines with J gene TRBJ2-1; D not resolved. Germline CDR1 and CDR2: MGHRA and YSYEKL. The length of the CDR3 is 15 residues. V lost 0 bases and J 3 bases, leaving 9 bases between the germline ends. The CDR3 DNA reads as TGCGCCAGCAGCCAAGATCCGGGCAGCTACAATGAGCAGTTCTTC. This encodes CASSQDPGSYNEQFF.

The chain uses TRBV18 and TRBJ1-2; 9 bases map to TRBD1. The CDR3 contains 14 residues. Germline assignment: CDR1 KGHSH and CDR2 LQKENI. V shed 5 bases and J 4 bases; nucleotides not matched to a gene: 5. CDR3: CASSGGQGVYGYTF. Written as DNA, the CDR3 is TGTGCCAGCTCAGGGGGACAGGGCGTCTATGGCTACACCTTC.

The chain has TRBV7-6 and TRBJ2-5; D uncertain. The germline V gene has CDR1 SGHVS and CDR2 FNYEAQ. This CDR3 is 12 amino acids long. V lost 7 bases and J lost 5, with 11 bases in between. DNA for the CDR3: TGTGCCAGCACATACGGGCACGAGACCCAGTACTTC. It encodes CASTYGHETQYF.

This CDR3 is CASSKQQSDTQYF. CDR3 nucleotides: TGTGCCAGCAGCAAACAACAGTCAGATACGCAGTATTTT. V and J are TRBV5-4 and TRBJ2-3; the D is unclear. Germline V lookup: CDR1 SGHNT, CDR2 YYREEE (reference sequence). V was pared by 4 bases and J by 4 bases, with 10 bases between. The CDR3 runs 13 residues. Based on the CDR3 plus reference TRBV5-4 and TRBJ2-3, the full variable domain is ETGVTQSPTHLIKTRGQQVTLRCSSQSGHNTVSWYQQALGQGPQFIFQYYREEENGRGNFPPRFSGLQFPNYSSELNVNALELDDSALYLCASSKQQSDTQYFGPGTRLTVL.

The chain recombines TRBV29-1 with TRBJ2-7, with TRBD1 matching over 9 bases. The germline V gene has CDR1 SQVTM and CDR2 ANQGSEA. V was pared by 6 bases and J by 2 bases, with 5 bases of the junction left unmatched. This CDR3 contains 13 residues. Here the CDR3 reads CSVTGQGPYEQYF. The CDR3 DNA reads TGCAGCGTAACGGGACAGGGACCCTACGAGCAGTACTTC.

The count of this clone is one. This chain connects TRBV28 to TRBJ2-3; D not resolved. CDR1 is MDHEN and CDR2 is SYDVKM in the germline V gene. V shed 3 bases and J shed 6 bases, with 7 bases lying between them. The CDR3 extends over 12 amino acids. The CDR3 loop reads CASSLLRDTQYF. Written as DNA, the CDR3 is TGTGCCAGCAGTTTGTTGAGGGATACGCAGTATTTT.

This chain connects TRBV2 to TRBJ2-7, with 10 bases fitting TRBD2. The CDR3 contains 14 residues. After removal of 7 bases from V and 0 bases from J, the junction contained 3 bases not matched to a gene. CDR1 and CDR2 (germline): SNHLY, FYNNEI. The CDR3 DNA reads TGTGCCAGCAAAAGACTAGCGGGCTCCTACGAGCAGTACTTC. Amino acids: CASKRLAGSYEQYF.